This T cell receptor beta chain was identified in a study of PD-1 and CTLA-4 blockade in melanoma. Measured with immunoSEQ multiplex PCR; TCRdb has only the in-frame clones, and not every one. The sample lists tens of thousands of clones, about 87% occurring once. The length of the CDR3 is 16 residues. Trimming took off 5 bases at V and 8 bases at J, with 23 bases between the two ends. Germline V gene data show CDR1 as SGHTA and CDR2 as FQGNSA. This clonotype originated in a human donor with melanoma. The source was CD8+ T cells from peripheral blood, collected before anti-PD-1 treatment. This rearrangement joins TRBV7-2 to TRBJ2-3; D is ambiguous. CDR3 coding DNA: TGTGCCAGCAGCCCGAGAAGCCTGCTTGGGCTTGGTACGCAGTATTTT. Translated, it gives CASSPRSLLGLGTQYF.